The TCR beta chain under discussion was sequenced for a study of cytomegalovirus exposure and HLA in healthy donors. Background on the study: Genetic ancestry analysis placed over 75% of the 410 or so donors that were genotyped in the Caucasian-associated cluster.

This PCR relied on a set of 60 Vbeta primers and 13 Jbeta primers. Assay used: immunoSEQ multiplex PCR; TCRdb lists only in-frame clones, some missing. This repertoire shows 150,000 to 200,000 clones, around 80% found once; its top ten account for less than 2.5%. The V gene end was trimmed by 1 base and the J gene end by 14 bases; junction bases not matched to a gene: 4. Germline assignment: CDR1 SGHAT and CDR2 FQNNGV. CDR3 size: 13 residues. The rearrangement links TRBV11-2 to TRBJ2-3, with 12 bases lining up with TRBD2. This TCR was sampled from a male donor in good health and CMV-seronegative. The material sequenced was PBMCs. CDR3 nucleotides: TGTGCCAGCAGCTTAGTTCTAGCGGGGGGGGTGTATTTT. Translating it yields CASSLVLAGGVYF. Together with reference TRBV11-2 and TRBJ2-3, the CDR3 gives the full variable domain: EAGVAQSPRYKIIEKRQSVAFWCNPISGHATLYWYQQILGQGPKLLIQFQNNGVVDDSQLPKDRFSAERLKGVDSTLKIQPAKLEDSAVYLCASSLVLAGGVYFGPGTRLTVL.